The clone carrying this T cell receptor (beta chain) turned up a few times. This sample was included in a study of OX40 agonist ivuxolimab in advanced cancers. TCRdb's table, derived via immunoSEQ multiplex PCR, lists solely in-frame clones and lacks some. The table lists some 70,000 clones, about 87% of them singletons. Germline values: CDR1 SEHNR, CDR2 FQNEAQ (reference sequence). CDR3 length equals 14 residues. V was clipped by 5 bases and J by 5 bases, with 13 bases between them. The material was CD4+ or CD8+ T cells sorted from blood, obtained in a trial of the OX40 agonist ivuxolimab. The V call is TRBV7-9, the J call TRBJ2-1; a weak D match, TRBD2 (6 bases). The receptor was derived from an adult with an advanced solid tumor such as melanoma, head and neck, liver or kidney cancer. The CDR3 reads CASSPGEYHNEQFF. The CDR3 bases are TGTGCCAGCAGCCCGGGGGAATACCACAATGAGCAGTTCTTC.